This T cell receptor beta chain was captured in a study of CD4 T cell repertoires in COVID-19. Study summary: Other coronavirus spike proteins restimulated relabeled CFSE-low cells expanded with IL-2 for approximately ten days.

The V gene end was trimmed by 2 bases and the J gene end by 0 bases; junction bases not matched to a gene: 7. Germline V gives CDR1 LGHNA, CDR2 YNFKEQ. CDR3 size: 17 residues. General study findings and limits: Two or all three memory subsets shared several highly expanded SARS-CoV-2-reactive clonotypes. In SARS-CoV and/or HKU1 spike cultures, between about 6 and 26% of SARS-CoV-2 clonotypes reappeared.

By its share, this clone is medium-sized. Its matching antigen is unknown. Sequencing was performed with immunoSEQ multiplex PCR; in TCRdb, only in-frame clones are kept and a portion is missing. This sample yields approximately 540 clones, of which about 16% are seen a single time; roughly 19% belongs to the top ten. Samples came from patients recovered from mild-to-severe COVID-19. The origin of this receptor is a human donor who had COVID-19. This chain connects TRBV4-2 to TRBJ2-1, with 7 bases fitting TRBD1. This material consisted of memory CD4+ T cells, cultured in vitro, taken after recovery from COVID-19. The CDR3 sequence is CASSQPTGPSSYNEQFF. The CDR3 region has the DNA TGTGCCAGCAGCCAACCGACAGGGCCGAGCTCCTACAATGAGCAGTTCTTC.